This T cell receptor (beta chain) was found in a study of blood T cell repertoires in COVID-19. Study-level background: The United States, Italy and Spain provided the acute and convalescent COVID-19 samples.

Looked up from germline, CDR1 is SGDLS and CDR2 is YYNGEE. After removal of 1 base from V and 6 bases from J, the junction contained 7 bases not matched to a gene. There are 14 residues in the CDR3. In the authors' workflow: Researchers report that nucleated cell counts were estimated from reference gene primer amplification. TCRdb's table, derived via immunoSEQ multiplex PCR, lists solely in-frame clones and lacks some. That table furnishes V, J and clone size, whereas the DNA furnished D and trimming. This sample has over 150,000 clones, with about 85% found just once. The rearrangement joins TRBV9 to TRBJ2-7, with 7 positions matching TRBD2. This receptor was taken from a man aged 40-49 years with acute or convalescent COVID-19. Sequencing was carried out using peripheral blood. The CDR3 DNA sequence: TGTGCCAGCAGCGTAACAGGACTAGACCTCGAGCAGTACTTC. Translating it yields CASSVTGLDLEQYF.